The entry that follows covers one T cell receptor beta chain sequence. These data are taken from a study of blood T cell repertoires in COVID-19. Study background: COVID-19 samples, acute and convalescent, were from the United States, Italy and Spain. Sample material is recorded as cDNA or gDNA derived from T cells, B-cell-depleted T cells, or PBMCs.

Original data processing: Counts of nucleated cells, estimated from reference gene primer amplification, were obtained. Only in-frame clones appear in the TCRdb table, and some are missing; sequencing was by immunoSEQ multiplex PCR. That table furnishes V, J and clone size, whereas the DNA furnished D and trimming. The profile shows 90,000 to 150,000 clones, roughly three quarters of them singletons. V dropped 0 bases and J dropped 4; count of bases not matched to a gene: 9. Per the germline V gene, CDR1 is LNHNV and CDR2 is YYDKDF (reference sequence). The CDR3 totals 16 residues. The TCR sequence derives from a human donor in a cohort sampled during active COVID-19. Sequencing was carried out using peripheral blood. This rearrangement joins TRBV15 to TRBJ2-7; 7 positions match TRBD1. The CDR3 DNA follows: TGTGCCACCAGCAGAGATGGTACAGGGGTTCAATACGAGCAGTACTTC. Amino acid sequence: CATSRDGTGVQYEQYF. Full variable domain (remainder filled in from reference TRBV15 and TRBJ2-7): DAMVIQNPRYQVTQFGKPVTLSCSQTLNHNVMYWYQQKSSQAPKLLFHYYDKDFNNEADTPDNFQSRRPNTSFCFLDIRSPGLGDTAMYLCATSRDGTGVQYEQYFGPGTRLTVT.